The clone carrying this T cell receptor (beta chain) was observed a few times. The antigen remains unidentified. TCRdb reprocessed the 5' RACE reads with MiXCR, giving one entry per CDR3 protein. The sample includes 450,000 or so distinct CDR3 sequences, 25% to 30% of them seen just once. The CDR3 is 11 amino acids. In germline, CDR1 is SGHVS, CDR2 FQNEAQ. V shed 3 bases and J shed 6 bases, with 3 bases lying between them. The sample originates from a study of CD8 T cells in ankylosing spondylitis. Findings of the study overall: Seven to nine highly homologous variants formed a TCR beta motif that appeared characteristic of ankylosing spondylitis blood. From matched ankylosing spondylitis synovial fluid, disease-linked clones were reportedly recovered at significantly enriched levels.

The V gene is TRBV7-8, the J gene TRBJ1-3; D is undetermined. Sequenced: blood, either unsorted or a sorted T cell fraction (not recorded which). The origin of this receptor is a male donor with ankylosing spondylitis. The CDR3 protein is CASSFENTIYF. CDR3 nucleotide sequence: TGTGCCAGCAGCTTTGAAAACACCATATATTTT.